A single sample gave rise to the 4 T cell receptor beta chains below, sequenced in a study of T cells after somatic rescue of genetic block. Profiling relied on immunoSEQ multiplex PCR, and the TCRdb table lists in-frame clones only, not all of them. The sample gives some 15,000 clones, about 72% of which show up once; more than 25% is in the top ten. Sample: peripheral blood mononuclear cells (PBMCs). These receptors were taken from a man younger than 35.

The V gene is TRBV10-1, the J gene TRBJ2-7; D gene unclear. The V gene lost 0 bases and the J gene lost 4 bases, with 16 bases spanning the gap. Germline loops: CDR1 WNHNN, CDR2 SYGVQD (reference sequence). The CDR3 runs to 16 residues. CDR3 DNA sequence: TGCGCCAGCAGTGAGTCGGAAGTCTCCCTCTATTACGAGCAGTACTTC. This encodes CASSESEVSLYYEQYF.

The V and J genes are TRBV29-1 and TRBJ1-2, with D perhaps TRBD1 (6 bases). Germline V gene data show CDR1 as SQVTM and CDR2 as ANQGSEA. This CDR3 contains 11 residues. Trimming pared 5 bases from V and 7 bases from J, leaving 11 bases between. The CDR3 sequence: CSVSGAGGYTF. The CDR3 DNA sequence: TGCAGCGTTTCGGGGGCGGGTGGCTACACCTTC.

The V and J genes are TRBV9 and TRBJ1-3; possible D gene TRBD1, 5 bases. V was cut by 3 bases and J by 0 bases, with 16 bases left in between. The germline CDR1 and CDR2 sequences are SGDLS and YYNGEE. CDR3 length: 17 residues. CDR3 sequence reads: CASSAPRDGLSGNTIYF. CDR3 DNA: TGTGCCAGCAGCGCTCCCCGGGACGGCCTCTCTGGAAACACCATATATTTT.

The gene calls are TRBV5-1 and TRBJ2-4, with D possibly matching TRBD1 (6 bases). The CDR3 contains 18 residues. V was clipped by 0 bases and J by 0 bases, with 16 bases between them. Germline loops: CDR1 SGHRS, CDR2 YFSETQ. The chain's CDR3 is CASSLGLDRPLAKNIQYF. In DNA form, the CDR3 reads TGCGCCAGCAGCTTGGGGCTAGACAGGCCCCTAGCCAAAAACATTCAGTACTTC.